Reported below is one T cell receptor beta chain. The trim removed 0 bases at V and 8 bases at J, leaving 14 bases unmatched. The CDR3 contains 18 residues. The germline V gene encodes CDR1 SGHVS and CDR2 FQNEAQ. These data belong to a study of blood T cell repertoires in COVID-19. Study summary: COVID-19 samples collected from the United States, Italy and Spain covered acute and convalescent phases. From T cells, B-cell-depleted T cells, or PBMCs came the material, which was cDNA or gDNA.

In the original workflow: Cell counts per sample came from amplifying reference gene primers. The data were produced by immunoSEQ multiplex PCR, yet TCRdb's version contains in-frame clones alone and is incomplete. V and J calls and clone size follow that table, whereas D and trimming were derived from the DNA. In the table there are under 150,000 clones, 70% to 90% of which are singletons. V is TRBV7-8 and J is TRBJ1-4; 8 bases match TRBD1. The sequence was obtained from a young man with acute or convalescent COVID-19. Sequencing was done on a sample of peripheral blood. The CDR3 DNA sequence: TGTGCCAGCAGCTTAGCGTGGGGACAGGCCTTTAATACCGAAAAACTGTTTTTT. Its protein product is CASSLAWGQAFNTEKLFF.